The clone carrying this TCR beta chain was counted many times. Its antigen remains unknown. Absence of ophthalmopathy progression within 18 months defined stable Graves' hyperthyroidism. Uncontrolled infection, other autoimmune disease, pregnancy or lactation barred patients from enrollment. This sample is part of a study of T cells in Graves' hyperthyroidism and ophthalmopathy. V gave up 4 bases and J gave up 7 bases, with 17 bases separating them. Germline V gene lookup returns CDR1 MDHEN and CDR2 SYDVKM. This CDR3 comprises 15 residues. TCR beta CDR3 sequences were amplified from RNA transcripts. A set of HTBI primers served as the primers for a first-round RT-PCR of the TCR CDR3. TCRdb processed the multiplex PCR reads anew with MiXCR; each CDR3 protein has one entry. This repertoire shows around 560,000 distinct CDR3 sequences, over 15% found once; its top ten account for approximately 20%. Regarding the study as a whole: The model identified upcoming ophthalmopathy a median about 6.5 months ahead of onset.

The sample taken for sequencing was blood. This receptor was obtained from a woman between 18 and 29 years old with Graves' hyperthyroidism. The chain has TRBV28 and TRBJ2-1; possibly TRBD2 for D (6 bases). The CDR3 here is CASSWDSEKRNEQFF. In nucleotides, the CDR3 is TGTGCCAGCAGTTGGGACTCAGAGAAAAGAAATGAGCAGTTCTTC.